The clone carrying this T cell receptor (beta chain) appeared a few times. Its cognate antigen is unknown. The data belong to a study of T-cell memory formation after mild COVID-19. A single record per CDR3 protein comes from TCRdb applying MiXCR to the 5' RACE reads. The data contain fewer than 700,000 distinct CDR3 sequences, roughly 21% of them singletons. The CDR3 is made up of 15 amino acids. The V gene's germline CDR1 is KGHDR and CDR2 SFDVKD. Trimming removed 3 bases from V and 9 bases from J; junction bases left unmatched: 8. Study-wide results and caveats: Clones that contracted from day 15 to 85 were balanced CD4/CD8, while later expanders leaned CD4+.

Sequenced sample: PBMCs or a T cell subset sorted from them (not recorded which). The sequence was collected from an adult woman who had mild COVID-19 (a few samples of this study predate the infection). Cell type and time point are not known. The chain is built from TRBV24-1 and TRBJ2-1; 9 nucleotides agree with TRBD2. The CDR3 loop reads CATSDRGRARSEQFF. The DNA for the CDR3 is TGTGCCACCAGTGATCGCGGGAGGGCCCGGAGTGAGCAGTTCTTC.